The 6 T cell receptor beta chains below come from one sample, sequenced in a study of PD-1 blockade in classical Hodgkin lymphoma. Sequenced by immunoSEQ multiplex PCR; TCRdb stores in-frame clones only, minus some. The table includes nearly 100,000 clones, approximately 80% detected once. The patients all showed relapse after autologous stem cell transplantation, while their brentuximab vedotin exposure varied. The sample in question was peripheral blood mononuclear cells (PBMCs), obtained at baseline. These TCRs come from a human donor with classical Hodgkin lymphoma.

The CDR3 DNA reads TGCAGCGTCCGGGACACAATTACTCCGAACACCGGGGAGCTGTTTTTT. Translated: CSVRDTITPNTGELFF. The chain employs TRBV29-1 and TRBJ2-2; perhaps TRBD1 as D (6 bases). CDR1 is SQVTM and CDR2 is ANQGSEA in the germline V gene. CDR3 size: 16 residues. V lost 6 bases to trimming and J lost 0 bases, with 17 bases between them.

The chain uses TRBV11-2 and TRBJ2-1, with 10 positions matching TRBD2. V shed 6 bases and J 0 bases; nucleotides not matched to a gene: 2. The germline CDR1 and CDR2 sequences are SGHAT and FQNNGV. The CDR3 sequence is 15 residues long. CDR3 in amino acids: CASRGLADSYNEQFF. CDR3 DNA sequence: TGTGCCAGCAGAGGACTAGCGGACTCCTACAATGAGCAGTTCTTC.

This clone was counted a single time. The CDR3 reads CASSPEPGQIYYEQYF. The CDR3 DNA follows: TGTGCCAGCAGCCCTGAACCGGGACAGATCTACTACGAGCAGTACTTC. This chain uses TRBV5-4 with TRBJ2-7, with 7 bases identical to TRBD1. Germline V gene data show CDR1 as SGHNT and CDR2 as YYREEE (reference sequence). The CDR3 runs 16 residues. V was clipped by 4 bases and J by 3 bases; unmatched bases: 13. Combining the CDR3 with reference TRBV5-4 and TRBJ2-7 gives the whole variable domain ETGVTQSPTHLIKTRGQQVTLRCSSQSGHNTVSWYQQALGQGPQFIFQYYREEENGRGNFPPRFSGLQFPNYSSELNVNALELDDSALYLCASSPEPGQIYYEQYFGPGTRLTVT.

The rearrangement links TRBV7-2 to TRBJ2-7; D remains unclear. Germline loops: CDR1 SGHTA, CDR2 FQGNSA. V lost 5 bases to trimming and J lost 7 bases, with 9 bases between them. CDR3 size: 11 residues. The CDR3 loop is CASSDVREQYF. The CDR3, as DNA: TGTGCCAGCAGCGACGTACGGGAGCAGTACTTC.

The rearrangement links TRBV10-3 to TRBJ2-7, with D uncertain. Germline V gene data show CDR1 as ENHRY and CDR2 as SYGVKD. This CDR3 region has 12 residues. V was shortened by 10 bases and J by 1 base, with 11 bases between the two germline ends. The CDR3 DNA reads TGTGCCACCACGACACTTTCCTACGAGCAGTACTTC. Protein sequence: CATTTLSYEQYF.

This clone occurred a few times. The rearrangement joins TRBV29-1 to TRBJ2-2; unclear D gene. Germline V CDR1 and CDR2: SQVTM, ANQGSEA. This CDR3 is 15 amino acids long. V gave up 1 base and J gave up 1 base, with 10 bases separating them. In DNA form, the CDR3 reads TGCAGCGTTGAAGGTAGCCAATTGAACACCGGGGAGCTGTTTTTT. It translates to CSVEGSQLNTGELFF.